This TCR beta chain was found in a study of a mutant IDH1 vaccine in newly diagnosed glioma. Repertoires were generated with immunoSEQ multiplex PCR, while TCRdb's copy carries only in-frame clones and drops some. In the table there are 110,000 or so clones, approximately 87% of which are singletons. As concerns this clone: The antigen remains unidentified.

The time point denotes: week 11, during vaccination. Vaccine doses each comprised 300 ug of mutant IDH1 20-mer peptide, with topical imiquimod. The TCR originated in a woman aged 45-59 years with glioma. The source was PBMCs, collected from a glioma patient whose treatment included an IDH1 peptide vaccine.

In DNA form, the CDR3 reads TGCGCCAGCAGCCCTGGGGACAAGGTGGGTGATAGCAATCAGCCCCAGCATTTT. Translated: CASSPGDKVGDSNQPQHF. V usage is TRBV23-1 and J usage is TRBJ1-5; perhaps TRBD1 as D (6 bases). TRBV23-1 is assigned to the ORF class and has an uncertain function. This CDR3 region has 18 residues. Trimming took 6 bases from V and 0 from J, leaving 21 bases between them.